This T cell receptor beta chain stems from a study of beta chain features in type 1 diabetes. Study outcomes and limitations: Within each of all four CD4+ subsets, Type 1 diabetes patients had TCRB CDR3s that were moderately but significantly shorter.

This clone was seen only a few times. Its antigen is undetermined. Germline-derived CDR1 and CDR2 are SGHRS and YFSETQ. V lost 0 bases and J lost 0, with 6 bases in between. The length of the CDR3 is 14 residues. The entirety of the isolated RNA underwent reverse transcription, so expressed TCRB transcripts were sequenced. TCRdb's copy holds only in-frame clones and misses some; the assay was immunoSEQ multiplex PCR. This sample carries a few hundred thousand clones, about 24% of them seen once, and the ten largest clones take about 0.012%. Sequencing used naive CD4+ T cells from blood. The clonotype was recovered from a young woman with type 1 diabetes. The chain has TRBV5-1 and TRBJ1-1; D is uncertain. The chain's CDR3 is CASSLGRLNTEAFF. In nucleotides, the CDR3 is TGCGCCAGCAGCTTGGGCCGGTTGAACACTGAAGCTTTCTTT.